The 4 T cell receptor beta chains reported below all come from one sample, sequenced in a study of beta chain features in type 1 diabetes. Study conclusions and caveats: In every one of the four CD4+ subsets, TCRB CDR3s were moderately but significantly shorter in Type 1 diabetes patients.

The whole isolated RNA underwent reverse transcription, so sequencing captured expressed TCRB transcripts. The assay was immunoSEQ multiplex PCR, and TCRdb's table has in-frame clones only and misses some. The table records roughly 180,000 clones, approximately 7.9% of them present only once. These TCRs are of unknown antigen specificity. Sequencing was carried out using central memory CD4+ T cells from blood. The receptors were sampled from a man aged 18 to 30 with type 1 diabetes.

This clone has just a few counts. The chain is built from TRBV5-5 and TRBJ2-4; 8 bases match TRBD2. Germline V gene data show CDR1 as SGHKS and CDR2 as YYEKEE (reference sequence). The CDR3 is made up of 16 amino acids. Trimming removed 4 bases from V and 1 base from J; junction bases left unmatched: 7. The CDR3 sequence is CASSPSGGRAKNIQYF. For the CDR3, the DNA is TGTGCCAGCAGCCCGTCGGGAGGGAGGGCCAAAAACATTCAGTACTTC.

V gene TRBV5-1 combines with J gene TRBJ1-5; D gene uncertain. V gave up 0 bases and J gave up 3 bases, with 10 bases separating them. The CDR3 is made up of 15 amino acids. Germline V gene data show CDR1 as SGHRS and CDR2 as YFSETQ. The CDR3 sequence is CASSLGAGNNQPQHF. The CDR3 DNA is TGCGCCAGCAGCTTGGGGGCCGGTAACAATCAGCCCCAGCATTTT.

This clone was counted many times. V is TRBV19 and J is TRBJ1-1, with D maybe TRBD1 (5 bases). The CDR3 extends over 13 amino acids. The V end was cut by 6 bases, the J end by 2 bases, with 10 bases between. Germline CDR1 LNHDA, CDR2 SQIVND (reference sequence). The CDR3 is CASSPGGNTEAFF. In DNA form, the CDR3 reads TGTGCCAGTAGCCCCGGGGGTAACACTGAAGCTTTCTTT.

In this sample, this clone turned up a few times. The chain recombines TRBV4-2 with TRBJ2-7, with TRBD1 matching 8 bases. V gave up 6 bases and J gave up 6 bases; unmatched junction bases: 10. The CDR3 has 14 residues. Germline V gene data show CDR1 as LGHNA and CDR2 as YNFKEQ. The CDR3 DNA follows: TGTGCCAGCAGTAACCCTCAGGGGGCAAGCGAGCAGTACTTC. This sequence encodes CASSNPQGASEQYF.